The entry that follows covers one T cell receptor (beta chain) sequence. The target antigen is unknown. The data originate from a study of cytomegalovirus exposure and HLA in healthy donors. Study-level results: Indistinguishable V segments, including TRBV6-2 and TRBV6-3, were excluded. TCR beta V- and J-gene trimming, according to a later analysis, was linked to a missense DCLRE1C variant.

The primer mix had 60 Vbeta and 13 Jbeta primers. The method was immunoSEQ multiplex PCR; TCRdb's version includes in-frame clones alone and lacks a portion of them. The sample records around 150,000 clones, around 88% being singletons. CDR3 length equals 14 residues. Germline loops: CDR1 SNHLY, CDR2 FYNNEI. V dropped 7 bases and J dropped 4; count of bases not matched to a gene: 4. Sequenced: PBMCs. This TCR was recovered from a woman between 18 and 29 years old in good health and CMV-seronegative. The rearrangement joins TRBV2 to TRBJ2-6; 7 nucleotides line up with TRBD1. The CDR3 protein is CASKGAPGANVLTF. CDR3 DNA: TGTGCCAGCAAGGGGGCGCCCGGGGCCAACGTCCTGACTTTC.